This T cell receptor beta chain was identified in a study of cytomegalovirus exposure and HLA in healthy donors. Background on the study: Previous work identified roughly 110 million unique TCR beta sequences from around 200 million T cells. Study-wide points: Upon later analysis, TCR association rates were observed to vary by HLA locus, being highest for DRB1 and lowest for HLA-C. Another analysis was done later, and it associated approximately 15,000 TCR beta sequences with HLA alleles at 0.05 false discovery rate. Most of the TCR beta V segments (in an earlier analysis) were productive either about 87% or about 30% of the time.

Of note for this clone: Its specificity is unknown.

Primers for the PCR totalled 60 Vbeta and 13 Jbeta. Sequencing was performed with immunoSEQ multiplex PCR; in TCRdb, only in-frame clones are kept and a portion is missing. The table includes approximately 150,000 clones, less than 9.5% detected once. Per the germline V gene, CDR1 is GTSNPN and CDR2 is SVGIG (reference sequence). V was clipped by 0 bases and J by 2 bases, with 7 bases between them. The CDR3 runs to 13 residues. Sequencing was performed on PBMCs. This receptor was taken from a male donor in good health and CMV-seronegative. The rearrangement joins TRBV30 to TRBJ1-1; D call uncertain. Here the CDR3 reads CAWSVLENTEAFF. The CDR3 DNA is TGTGCCTGGAGTGTACTCGAAAACACTGAAGCTTTCTTT.